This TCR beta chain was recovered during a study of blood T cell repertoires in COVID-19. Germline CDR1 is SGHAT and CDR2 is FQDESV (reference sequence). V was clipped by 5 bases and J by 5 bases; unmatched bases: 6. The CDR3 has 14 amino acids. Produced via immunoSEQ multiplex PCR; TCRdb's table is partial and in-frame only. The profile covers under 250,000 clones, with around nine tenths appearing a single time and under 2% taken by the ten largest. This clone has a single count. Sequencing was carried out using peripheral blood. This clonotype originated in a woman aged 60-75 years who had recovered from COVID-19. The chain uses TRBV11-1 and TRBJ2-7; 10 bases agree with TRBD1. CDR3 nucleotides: TGTGCCAGCAGCCAAGACAGGGGGCCTGACGAGCAGTACTTC. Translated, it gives CASSQDRGPDEQYF.